This TCR beta chain was profiled in a study of shared clonotypes between healthy human individuals. In germline, CDR1 is MNHEY, CDR2 SVGAGI. The CDR3 covers 14 residues. With 6 bases removed from V and 2 bases from J, the gap between germline ends came to 11 bases. Profiling relied on immunoSEQ multiplex PCR, and the TCRdb table lists in-frame clones only, not all of them. The table shows some 1,600,000 clones, with nearly 99% occurring only once. The material sequenced was naive CD4+ T cells sorted from blood. The subset here: CD45RA+ positively selected. The sequence was obtained from a young man in good health. The chain joins TRBV6-5 to TRBJ1-5; D uncertain. The CDR3 nucleotides read TGTGCCAGCAGCCGTGTTTTGGGCAATCAGCCCCAGCATTTT. It is translated as CASSRVLGNQPQHF.